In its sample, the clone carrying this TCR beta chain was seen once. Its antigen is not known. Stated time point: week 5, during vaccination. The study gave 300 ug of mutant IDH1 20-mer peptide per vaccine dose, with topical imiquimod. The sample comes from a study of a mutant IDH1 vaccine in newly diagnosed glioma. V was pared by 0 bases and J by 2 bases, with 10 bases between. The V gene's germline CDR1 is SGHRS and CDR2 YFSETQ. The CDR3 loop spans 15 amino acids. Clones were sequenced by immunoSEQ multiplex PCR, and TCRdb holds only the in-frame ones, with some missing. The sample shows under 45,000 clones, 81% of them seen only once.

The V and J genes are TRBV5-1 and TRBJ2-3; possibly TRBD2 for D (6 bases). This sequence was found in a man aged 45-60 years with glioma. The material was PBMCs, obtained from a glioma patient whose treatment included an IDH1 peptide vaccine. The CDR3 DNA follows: TGCGCCAGCAGCTTGGGGCGGGGTGCCACAGATACGCAGTATTTT. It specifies CASSLGRGATDTQYF.